One sample yielded the 13 T cell receptor beta chains listed below, sequenced in a study of post-analysis software for immune sequencing data. Unique molecular identifiers were present in the TCR beta cDNA libraries. TCRdb reanalysed the PCR reads using MiXCR and keeps one entry per CDR3 protein. The data hold 750,000 to 900,000 distinct CDR3 sequences, with under 60% observed a single time. Study conclusions and caveats: Controls showed lower frequencies than patients for five TRBV segments, and TRBV5-6, TRBV5-1 and TRBV20-1 were among these.

These receptors have no identified antigens. The material sequenced was blood. These receptors were taken from a girl aged 5 to 17 with multiple sclerosis.

The V and J genes are TRBV10-3 and TRBJ2-7, with TRBD2 identical over 14 bases. V lost 6 bases and J lost 7; bases outside the gene matches: 8. CDR3 length: 15 amino acids. CDR1 ENHRY and CDR2 SYGVKD come from the germline V gene. CDR3 DNA sequence: TGTGCCATCAGCGAGACTAGCGGGAGGGGATGGGAGCAGTACTTC. Residues: CAISETSGRGWEQYF.

The genes are TRBV6-1 and TRBJ2-1; 7 bases line up with TRBD1. The J call may be mistaken, given a closer DNA end match to TRBJ2-7. This CDR3 is 13 amino acids long. Germline CDR1 MNHNS, CDR2 SASEGT. CDR3 nucleotides: TGTGCCAGCACGAGGGGGACAGCACAGGAGCAGTACTTC. It is translated as CASTRGTAQEQYF.

As regards this clonotype: One junction end does not reproduce the germline sequence, and a read error may be involved. The chain joins TRBV24-1 to TRBJ2-1; 7 bases agree with TRBD1. CDR1 and CDR2 from the germline V gene are KGHDR and SFDVKD. CDR3 length: 18 residues. CDR3 protein: CVTSGGIQGRFSYNEQFF. The CDR3, as DNA: TGTGTCACCAGTGGCGGAATACAGGGGAGATTCTCCTACAATGAGCAGTTCTTC.

This clonotype was observed a handful of times. This chain links TRBV13 with TRBJ2-7, with TRBD2 matching 8 bases. Germline lookup yields CDR1 PRHDT and CDR2 FYEKMQ (reference sequence). CDR3 length: 14 residues. V was pared by 5 bases and J by 4 bases, with 7 bases of the junction left unmatched. The CDR3 DNA reads TGTGCCAGCAGCATGACTAGCGCTACGTACGAGCAGTACTTC. This sequence encodes CASSMTSATYEQYF.

The chain joins TRBV4-3 to TRBJ2-7; no clear D. The CDR3 has 14 residues. Germline V gene lookup returns CDR1 LGHNA and CDR2 YSLEER. Trimming left V 1 base short and J 2 bases short, with 9 bases between. In nucleotides, the CDR3 is TGCGCCAGCAGCCAAGGAGCGTGGGCCTACGAGCAGTACTTC. Its protein product is CASSQGAWAYEQYF.

This clonotype was detected ten times or more. The chain uses TRBV27 and TRBJ2-3; 7 bases are a match to TRBD2. This CDR3 is built from 15 residues. The junction had 9 bases not matched to a gene; V was cut back by 6 bases and J by 3 bases. Looked up from germline, CDR1 is MNHEY and CDR2 is SMNVEV (reference sequence). The CDR3 sequence: CASSLGGRGTDTQYF. The CDR3 DNA reads as TGTGCCAGCAGCTTAGGAGGGCGGGGGACAGATACGCAGTATTTT.

This rearrangement joins TRBV20-1 to TRBJ2-1; D may be TRBD1 (6 bases). Germline loops: CDR1 DFQATT, CDR2 SNEGSKA (reference sequence). The germline V and J ends were trimmed by 1 base and 0 bases, with 19 bases remaining between them. The CDR3 length is 18 residues. The CDR3 loop is CSARVGQGWRSSYNEQFF. CDR3 nucleotide sequence: TGCAGTGCTAGAGTAGGTCAGGGGTGGAGGAGCTCCTACAATGAGCAGTTCTTC.

This clonotype has a handful of counts. The rearrangement links TRBV6-2 or TRBV6-3 to TRBJ1-2, with D possibly matching TRBD1 (6 bases). V lost 7 bases, J lost 1 base, and 10 bases lay in between. Germline V gene lookup returns CDR1 MNHEY and CDR2 SVGEGT. This CDR3 comprises 13 residues. The CDR3 loop reads CASTLGGNYGYTF. CDR3 bases: TGTGCCAGCACCCTAGGGGGTAACTATGGCTACACCTTC.

The chain combines TRBV12-3 or TRBV12-4 with TRBJ1-3; D uncertain. The CDR3 is 12 residues long. The germline V and J ends were trimmed by 11 bases and 2 bases, with 10 bases remaining between them. This CDR3 reads CAAGKAGNTIYF. DNA of the CDR3: TGTGCCGCGGGGAAGGCTGGAAACACCATATATTTT.

The rearrangement uses TRBV29-1 and TRBJ2-7, with a tentative D call TRBD1 (5 bases). The CDR3 runs to 11 residues. Trimming cost V 3 bases and J 4 bases, with 7 bases left between them. Per germline, CDR1 SQVTM and CDR2 ANQGSEA. The CDR3: CSVDRGYEQYF. CDR3 nucleotides: TGCAGCGTTGATAGGGGATACGAGCAGTACTTC.

The chain is built from TRBV20-1 and TRBJ2-5; D is uncertain. Per the germline V gene, CDR1 is DFQATT and CDR2 is SNEGSKA (reference sequence). The CDR3 is 14 amino acids. V lost 2 bases, J lost 2 bases, and 12 bases lay in between. The CDR3 bases are TGCAGTGCTAGAATCTTCGGCAGTCAAGAGACCCAGTACTTC. Translation: CSARIFGSQETQYF.

The CDR3 reads CSVEDPRLAGVLNEQFF. The CDR3 bases are TGCAGCGTTGAAGATCCAAGACTAGCGGGAGTTCTGAATGAGCAGTTCTTC. V usage is TRBV29-1 and J usage is TRBJ2-1; 12 nucleotides match TRBD2. The trim removed 0 bases at V and 7 bases at J, leaving 10 bases unmatched. Germline-derived CDR1 and CDR2 are SQVTM and ANQGSEA. The CDR3 is made up of 17 amino acids.

V and J are TRBV29-1 and TRBJ2-7, with 9 bases lining up with TRBD1. This CDR3 is 13 amino acids long. J was trimmed by 0 bases and V by 5 bases; bases with no gene match: 2. Per germline, CDR1 SQVTM and CDR2 ANQGSEA. The CDR3 region is CSVQTGGSYEQYF. CDR3 DNA: TGCAGCGTTCAGACAGGGGGCTCCTACGAGCAGTACTTC.